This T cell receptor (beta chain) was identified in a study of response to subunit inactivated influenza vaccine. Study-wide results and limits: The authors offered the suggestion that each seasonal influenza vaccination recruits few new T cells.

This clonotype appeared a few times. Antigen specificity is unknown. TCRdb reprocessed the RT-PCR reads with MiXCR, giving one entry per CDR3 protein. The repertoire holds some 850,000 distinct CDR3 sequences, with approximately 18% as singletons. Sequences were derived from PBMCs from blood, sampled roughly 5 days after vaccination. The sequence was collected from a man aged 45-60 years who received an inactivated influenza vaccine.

This chain's CDR3 is CASSYVGQGTDTQYF. The CDR3 coding sequence is TGTGCCAGCAGTTACGTGGGACAGGGGACAGATACGCAGTATTTT. This chain joins TRBV6-2 or TRBV6-3 and TRBJ2-3, with 10 bases lining up with TRBD1. V was clipped by 2 bases and J by 3 bases; unmatched bases: 2. The germline gives CDR1 MNHEY, CDR2 SVGEGT. The CDR3 is 15 residues long.